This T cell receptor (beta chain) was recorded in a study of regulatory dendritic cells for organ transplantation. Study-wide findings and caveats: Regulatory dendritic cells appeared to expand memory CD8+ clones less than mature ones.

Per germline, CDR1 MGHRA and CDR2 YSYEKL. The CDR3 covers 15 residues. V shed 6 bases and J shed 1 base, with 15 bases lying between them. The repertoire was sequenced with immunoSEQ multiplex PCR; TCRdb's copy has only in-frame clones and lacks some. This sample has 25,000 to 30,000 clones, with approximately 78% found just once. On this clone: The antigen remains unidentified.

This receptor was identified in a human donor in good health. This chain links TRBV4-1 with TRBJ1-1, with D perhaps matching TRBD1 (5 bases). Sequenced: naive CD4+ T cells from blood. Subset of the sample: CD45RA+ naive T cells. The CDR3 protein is CASRPPGTQNTEAFF. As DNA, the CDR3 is TGCGCCAGCAGGCCCCCCGGGACTCAGAACACTGAAGCTTTCTTT.